This T cell receptor beta chain was sequenced for a study of immune cell composition in non-small cell lung cancer. General observations from the study: Approximately 79% of squamous and roughly 34% of adenocarcinoma cases had tumour-associated clones >0.5%. Adenocarcinomas with higher top tumour-associated clone frequency had more reactive TILs. Lung squamous cell carcinoma tumours had significantly higher top 10 clone scores and productive clonality than lung adenocarcinoma.

The germline CDR1 and CDR2 sequences are GTSNPN and SVGIG (reference sequence). The J segment lost 7 bases and the V segment lost 1 base, leaving 4 bases of the junction unmatched. This CDR3 is 14 amino acids long. Sequenced by immunoSEQ multiplex PCR; TCRdb stores in-frame clones only, minus some. This table has 15,000 or so clones, about 69% appearing once. In its sample, this clone was seen a few times. What it recognizes is unknown. Genomic DNA came from frozen unsorted single-cell suspensions. Sample: lung tumor tissue. V is TRBV30 and J is TRBJ1-5, with TRBD1 matching 10 bases. This TCR was recovered from a human donor with non-small cell lung cancer. The CDR3 coding sequence is TGTGCCTGGAGTGGGACAGGGGGTCTACAGCCCCAGCATTTT. This translates into CAWSGTGGLQPQHF.